These 32 T cell receptor beta chains share one sample of origin, sequenced in a study of cytomegalovirus exposure and HLA in healthy donors. The PCR was carried out with 60 Vbeta primers and 13 Jbeta primers. The data were produced by immunoSEQ multiplex PCR, yet TCRdb's version contains in-frame clones alone and is incomplete. The sample records about 170,000 clones, approximately 80% being singletons. The specimen sequenced was PBMCs. These receptors all stem from a woman aged 50 to 60 in good health and CMV-seronegative.

The CDR3 sequence is CASSQQGNGELFF. As DNA, the CDR3 is TGCGCCAGCAGCCAACAGGGAAACGGGGAGCTGTTTTTT. The chain carries TRBV5-1 and TRBJ2-2; D perhaps matches TRBD1 (6 bases). Deletions cut 4 bases from V and 7 bases from J, with 11 bases between. The CDR3 is 13 amino acids. Germline V gives CDR1 SGHRS, CDR2 YFSETQ.

The J gene is TRBJ1-1, the V gene TRBV10-3; tentative D call: TRBD1 (6 bases). This CDR3 region has 15 residues. CDR1 and CDR2 from the germline V gene are ENHRY and SYGVKD. V was cut by 10 bases and J by 1 base, with 19 bases left in between. DNA for the CDR3: TGTGCCACAACGGGACACTTGGGCCAGAACACTGAAGCTTTCTTT. Translated: CATTGHLGQNTEAFF.

The genes are TRBV5-4 and TRBJ2-7; 9 bases map to TRBD2. V lost 4 bases and J lost 7; bases outside the gene matches: 15. Germline CDR1 is SGHNT and CDR2 is YYREEE (reference sequence). The CDR3 length is 16 residues. The CDR3 reads CASSPERASGTVEQYF. The CDR3 nucleotides read TGTGCCAGCAGCCCCGAGAGGGCTAGCGGGACGGTAGAGCAGTACTTC.

Concerning this clone: Other DNA sequences in this sample translate to the same CDR3. This chain joins TRBV11-3 and TRBJ2-1, with 10 bases identical to TRBD1. The CDR3 is made up of 15 amino acids. The germline gives CDR1 SGHNT, CDR2 YENEEA. The V and J ends lost 5 bases and 5 bases, in that order; junction bases with no gene match: 6. The CDR3 nucleotides are TGTGCCAGCAGCCAAGACAGGGGGCCTCACAATGAGCAGTTCTTC. Residues: CASSQDRGPHNEQFF.

This clone came up a few times. The chain is built from TRBV5-1 and TRBJ1-1, with D possibly matching TRBD1 (6 bases). The CDR3 is made up of 13 amino acids. The V gene's germline CDR1 is SGHRS and CDR2 YFSETQ. V was shortened by 7 bases and J by 4 bases, with 14 bases between the two germline ends. CDR3 bases: TGCGCCAGCGGAGCGGGGGCGGGCACTGAAGCTTTCTTT. It yields the protein CASGAGAGTEAFF.

This clone was seen just once. The genes are TRBV6-1 and TRBJ2-1; the D is unclear. In germline, CDR1 is MNHNS, CDR2 SASEGT. The CDR3 is made up of 13 amino acids. Trimming pared 4 bases from V and 7 bases from J, leaving 11 bases between. DNA of the CDR3: TGTGCCAGCAGTGCTCGATCCGGGAATGAGCAGTTCTTC. The encoded protein is CASSARSGNEQFF.

This chain links TRBV4-2 with TRBJ2-1; 10 bases match TRBD2. Germline V gene data show CDR1 as LGHNA and CDR2 as YNFKEQ. The CDR3 has 16 amino acids. The V and J ends lost 4 bases and 6 bases, in that order; junction bases with no gene match: 9. For the CDR3, the DNA is TGTGCCAGCAGCCCCTCACCGGGACTAGCGTCCAATGAGCAGTTCTTC. Encoded protein: CASSPSPGLASNEQFF.

This clone was found once. V is TRBV2 and J is TRBJ2-7; 8 positions match TRBD1. The CDR3 has 14 residues. V shed 7 bases and J 0 bases; nucleotides not matched to a gene: 5. Per the germline V gene, CDR1 is SNHLY and CDR2 is FYNNEI. The CDR3 sequence is CASKPGQDSYEQYF. CDR3 bases: TGTGCCAGCAAGCCGGGACAGGACTCCTACGAGCAGTACTTC. The full variable domain, completed using reference TRBV2 and TRBJ2-7, is EPEVTQTPSHQVTQMGQEVILRCVPISNHLYFYWYRQILGQKVEFLVSFYNNEISEKSEIFDDQFSVERPDGSNFTLKIRSTKLEDSAMYFCASKPGQDSYEQYFGPGTRLTVT.

CDR3 in DNA: TGTGCCAGCAGTCCTCAAAGCGGGAGCGAGCAGTACTTC. Residues: CASSPQSGSEQYF. The V call is TRBV28, the J call TRBJ2-7; TRBD2 aligns across 8 bases. The CDR3 has 13 amino acids. CDR1 and CDR2 (germline): MDHEN, SYDVKM. J gave up 6 bases and V 5 bases, and 6 bases lay outside the gene matches.

The chain uses TRBV5-1 and TRBJ2-1; 11 bases fit TRBD2. Trimming took 1 base from V and 8 from J; bases not matched to a gene: 5. Germline V lookup: CDR1 SGHRS, CDR2 YFSETQ. The CDR3 covers 15 residues. The CDR3 protein is CASSLTSGSGDEQFF. For the CDR3, the DNA is TGCGCCAGCAGCTTGACTAGCGGGAGTGGCGATGAGCAGTTCTTC. Full variable domain (rest looked up from reference TRBV5-1 and TRBJ2-1): KAGVTQTPRYLIKTRGQQVTLSCSPISGHRSVSWYQQTPGQGLQFLFEYFSETQRNKGNFPGRFSGRQFSNSRSEMNVSTLELGDSALYLCASSLTSGSGDEQFFGPGTRLTVL.

V gene TRBV7-9 combines with J gene TRBJ1-1, with TRBD1 identical over 9 bases. Germline CDR1 is SEHNR and CDR2 is FQNEAQ (reference sequence). V lost 5 bases to trimming and J lost 1 base; unmatched junction nucleotides: 2. The CDR3 runs to 14 residues. The CDR3 region has the DNA TGTGCCAGCAGCCGGACAGGGGAGAACACTGAAGCTTTCTTT. This gives the protein CASSRTGENTEAFF.

This clone was picked up a small number of times. The rearrangement uses TRBV7-2 and TRBJ2-5; D uncertain. The J call is in doubt because the DNA end fits TRBJ2-7 better. The germline CDR1 and CDR2 sequences are SGHTA and FQGNSA. The CDR3 consists of 15 residues. The CDR3 DNA follows: TGTGCCAGCAGCACCTCTTACAGAAGCTCCTACGAGCAGTACTTC. Translated: CASSTSYRSSYEQYF.

This chain uses TRBV9 with TRBJ1-4; D not certain. Trimming left V 0 bases short and J 7 bases short, with 10 bases between. Per the germline V gene, CDR1 is SGDLS and CDR2 is YYNGEE. There are 14 residues in the CDR3. In DNA form, the CDR3 reads TGTGCCAGCAGCGTAGGCGGGCTGGCTGAAAAACTGTTTTTT. Translated, it gives CASSVGGLAEKLFF.

V and J are TRBV4-3 and TRBJ2-1, with 9 bases aligning to TRBD2. Trimming cost V 4 bases and J 9 bases; bases outside gene matches: 7. In germline, CDR1 is LGHNA, CDR2 YSLEER. The CDR3 has 14 residues. CDR3: CASSPGLAPREQFF. CDR3 DNA sequence: TGCGCCAGCAGCCCGGGACTAGCCCCGCGTGAGCAGTTCTTC.

The chain carries TRBV7-2 and TRBJ1-2; D is unresolved. The CDR3 runs 14 residues. With 3 bases removed from V and 4 bases from J, the gap between germline ends came to 12 bases. The V gene's germline CDR1 is SGHTA and CDR2 FQGNSA. The DNA of the CDR3 is TGTGCCAGCAGCTTGGGCATGACCTCCTATGGCTACACCTTC. This translates into CASSLGMTSYGYTF. The complete variable domain, with remaining parts taken from reference TRBV7-2 and TRBJ1-2, reads GAGVSQSPSNKVTEKGKDVELRCDPISGHTALYWYRQSLGQGLEFLIYFQGNSAPDKSGLPSDRFSAERTGGSVSTLTIQRTQQEDSAVYLCASSLGMTSYGYTFGSGTRLTVV.

The V call is TRBV7-2, the J call TRBJ1-2; D perhaps matches TRBD1 (5 bases). V dropped 2 bases and J dropped 8 bases, with 12 bases sitting between them. Per germline, CDR1 SGHTA and CDR2 FQGNSA. The CDR3 is made up of 13 amino acids. CDR3 nucleotide sequence: TGTGCCAGCAGCTTAACCAGGGAGGGAGGCTACACCTTC. It translates to CASSLTREGGYTF.

This rearrangement joins TRBV28 to TRBJ1-3; 10 bases line up with TRBD1. Germline V gene sequence: CDR1 MDHEN, CDR2 SYDVKM. The V gene end was trimmed by 8 bases and the J gene end by 4 bases; junction bases not matched to a gene: 14. This CDR3 is 17 amino acids long. CDR3 region: CASHLHSPGQGGNTIYF. CDR3 nucleotide sequence: TGTGCCAGCCATCTACACAGCCCGGGACAGGGGGGAAACACCATATATTTT.

The chain employs TRBV10-3 and TRBJ1-6, with D perhaps matching TRBD1 (6 bases). CDR1 and CDR2 from the germline V gene are ENHRY and SYGVKD. The CDR3 covers 13 residues. The V end lost 9 bases, the J end lost 8 bases, and 14 bases lay between the germline ends. The CDR3 DNA reads TGTGCCATGGGGGGGCAGGGATATTCACCCCTCCACTTT. Its protein is CAMGGQGYSPLHF.

Only a few counts were recorded for this clone. The gene calls are TRBV19 and TRBJ1-6; 8 bases align to TRBD1. CDR3 length: 14 residues. V shed 6 bases, J shed 13 bases, and the junction held 11 bases outside the gene matches. Germline lookup yields CDR1 LNHDA and CDR2 SQIVND (reference sequence). CDR3 bases: TGTGCCAGTAGCCCCGGGACAGGTTTTTTTCCCCTCCACTTT. Its translation is CASSPGTGFFPLHF. Using reference TRBV19 and TRBJ1-6 for the parts outside the CDR3, the full variable domain is DGGITQSPKYLFRKEGQNVTLSCEQNLNHDAMYWYRQDPGQGLRLIYYSQIVNDFQKGDIAEGYSVSREKKESFPLTVTSAQKNPTAFYLCASSPGTGFFPLHFGNGTRLTVT.

The chain is built from TRBV11-1 and TRBJ2-7, with TRBD2 matching 9 bases. The germline gives CDR1 SGHAT, CDR2 FQDESV (reference sequence). V was pared by 0 bases and J by 4 bases, with 4 bases of the junction left unmatched. This CDR3 has 15 residues. The CDR3 loop is CASSLASGSWYEQYF. CDR3 in DNA: TGTGCCAGCAGCTTAGCTAGCGGGAGTTGGTACGAGCAGTACTTC.

Notes on this clone: The same CDR3 arises from other DNA sequences in this sample as well. V gene TRBV7-2 combines with J gene TRBJ2-1, with D possibly TRBD2 on 6 matching bases. Per germline, CDR1 SGHTA and CDR2 FQGNSA. The CDR3 spans 14 residues. Trimming shortened V by 0 bases and J by 3 bases, and 6 bases separated the two germline ends. The CDR3 is CASSLAGGYNEQFF. The CDR3 region has the DNA TGTGCCAGCAGCTTAGCGGGAGGCTACAATGAGCAGTTCTTC.

The V and J genes are TRBV7-9 and TRBJ2-3, with 12 bases that match TRBD2. CDR3 length equals 16 residues. CDR1 is SEHNR and CDR2 is FQNEAQ in the germline V gene (reference sequence). V lost 5 bases, J lost 2 bases, and 5 bases stayed unmatched. The CDR3 loop reads CASSQRTSGVTDTQYF. CDR3 DNA sequence: TGTGCCAGCAGCCAAAGGACTAGCGGGGTCACAGATACGCAGTATTTT.

The J gene is TRBJ2-7, the V gene TRBV28; D might be TRBD2 (7 bases). V dropped 4 bases and J dropped 4 bases, with 17 bases sitting between them. The CDR3 runs 15 residues. Germline V gene lookup returns CDR1 MDHEN and CDR2 SYDVKM. The CDR3 region has the DNA TGTGCCAGCAGTTCCTCGGGGGGCCTCCGTTACGAGCAGTACTTC. This codes for CASSSSGGLRYEQYF.

The chain joins TRBV2 to TRBJ1-6; maybe TRBD1 (5 bases). This CDR3 contains 15 residues. CDR1 is SNHLY, CDR2 FYNNEI, per germline. V was clipped by 3 bases and J by 4 bases, with 10 bases between them. The chain's CDR3 is CASSEAGQYNSPLHF. For the CDR3, the DNA is TGTGCCAGCAGTGAGGCAGGGCAGTATAATTCACCCCTCCACTTT.

V is TRBV5-1 and J is TRBJ2-6; D is unclear. This CDR3 spans 13 amino acids. V was clipped by 4 bases and J by 4 bases, with 6 bases between them. Germline V lookup: CDR1 SGHRS, CDR2 YFSETQ. CDR3 nucleotides: TGCGCCAGCAGCGTTGAGGGGGCCAACGTCCTGACTTTC. Residues: CASSVEGANVLTF.

This chain connects TRBV5-1 to TRBJ1-5, with TRBD1 matching over 8 bases. With 9 bases clipped from V and 4 bases from J, the junction kept 3 bases outside the gene matches. CDR3 size: 12 residues. Germline V gene data show CDR1 as SGHRS and CDR2 as YFSETQ. The CDR3 spells CAKDRENQPQHF. The CDR3, as DNA: TGCGCCAAGGACAGGGAGAATCAGCCCCAGCATTTT.

The rearrangement uses TRBV18 and TRBJ2-5, with 12 bases identical to TRBD1. The end of the DNA aligns better with TRBJ2-7, so the J call may be wrong. The CDR3 extends over 16 amino acids. The germline gives CDR1 KGHSH, CDR2 LQKENI. CDR3 amino acids: CASSPGTGGRGYEQYF. CDR3 coding DNA: TGTGCCAGCTCACCCGGGACAGGGGGCAGGGGCTACGAGCAGTACTTC.

This chain links TRBV5-4 with TRBJ2-7, with 9 bases lining up with TRBD2. CDR1 is SGHNT and CDR2 is YYREEE in the germline V gene (reference sequence). The CDR3 covers 16 residues. V dropped 2 bases and J dropped 1; count of bases not matched to a gene: 7. Written as DNA, the CDR3 is TGTGCCAGCAGCTTAGGCGGGAGGGCCTGGTCCTACGAGCAGTACTTC. This gives the protein CASSLGGRAWSYEQYF.

V usage is TRBV7-9 and J usage is TRBJ2-5; TRBD2 agrees at 13 bases. V shed 5 bases, J shed 5 bases, and the junction held 8 bases outside the gene matches. CDR1 SEHNR and CDR2 FQNEAQ come from the germline V gene (reference sequence). The CDR3 is 16 residues long. The CDR3 bases are TGTGCCAGCAGCCAAGGGACTAGCGGGATCAGGGAGACCCAGTACTTC. Amino acids: CASSQGTSGIRETQYF.

The rearrangement links TRBV4-1 to TRBJ1-5; D perhaps matches TRBD1 (6 bases). Germline V gives CDR1 MGHRA, CDR2 YSYEKL. The V end lost 0 bases, the J end lost 7 bases, and 16 bases lay between the germline ends. The CDR3 runs to 16 residues. CDR3 sequence reads: CASSQDPQGIGQPQHF. The CDR3 DNA reads TGCGCCAGCAGCCAAGACCCGCAGGGGATCGGACAGCCCCAGCATTTT.

This rearrangement joins TRBV19 to TRBJ1-1; 9 bases agree with TRBD1. The germline CDR1 and CDR2 sequences are LNHDA and SQIVND (reference sequence). This CDR3 contains 14 residues. V was clipped by 3 bases and J by 3 bases; unmatched bases: 2. Written as DNA, the CDR3 is TGTGCCAGTAGTATGACAGGGGGGGACACTGAAGCTTTCTTT. Its protein product is CASSMTGGDTEAFF.

The chain is built from TRBV18 and TRBJ1-2; TRBD1 agrees at 8 bases. This CDR3 region has 17 residues. Trimming removed 1 base from V and 4 bases from J; junction bases left unmatched: 11. Germline V CDR1 and CDR2: KGHSH, LQKENI. CDR3 coding DNA: TGTGCCAGCTCACCACAGTCCCTGACAGGGGTAGGCTATGGCTACACCTTC. Encoded protein: CASSPQSLTGVGYGYTF.